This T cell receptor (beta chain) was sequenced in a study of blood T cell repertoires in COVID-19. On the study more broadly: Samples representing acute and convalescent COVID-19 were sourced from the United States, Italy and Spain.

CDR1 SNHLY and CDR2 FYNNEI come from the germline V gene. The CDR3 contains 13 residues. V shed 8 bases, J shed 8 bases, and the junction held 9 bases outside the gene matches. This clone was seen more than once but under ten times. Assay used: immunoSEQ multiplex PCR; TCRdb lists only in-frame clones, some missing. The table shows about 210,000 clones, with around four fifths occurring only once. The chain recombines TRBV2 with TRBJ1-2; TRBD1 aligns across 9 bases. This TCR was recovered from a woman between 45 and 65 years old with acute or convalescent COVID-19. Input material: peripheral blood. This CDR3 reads CASRGWDRDGYTF. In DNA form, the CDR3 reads TGTGCCAGCCGTGGATGGGACAGGGACGGCTACACCTTC. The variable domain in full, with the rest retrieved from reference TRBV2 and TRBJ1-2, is EPEVTQTPSHQVTQMGQEVILRCVPISNHLYFYWYRQILGQKVEFLVSFYNNEISEKSEIFDDQFSVERPDGSNFTLKIRSTKLEDSAMYFCASRGWDRDGYTFGSGTRLTVV.